A selection of T cell receptor beta chains follows, all from one sample in a study of metastatic and nonmetastatic thyroid tumors. TCRdb redid the clone calls on the PCR reads using MiXCR. The data show roughly 98,000 clones, about 15% seen once. The material sequenced was blood. These receptors were obtained from a female donor with papillary thyroid cancer or a benign thyroid nodule (not recorded which). Some clones in this sample may be carry-over from other donors' samples. Both conserved end residues are part of each CDR3. Fields, in order: D gene, clone size, J gene, V gene, CDR3 DNA, CDR3 protein. The D gene is left open where the match is weak. The size entry is marked missing in some rows and otherwise reads once, few, many or a size class.

>TRBD1|many|TRBJ1-4|TRBV11-2
TGTGCCAGCAGTTCCCCCGGGACAGGGGGCAAAAAACTGTTTTTT
CASSSPGTGGKKLFF
>.|.|TRBJ2-1|TRBV28
TGTGCCAGCAGTTTAAGGGATGAGCAGTTCTTC
CASSLRDEQFF
>.|few|TRBJ2-7|TRBV12-3/TRBV12-4
TGTGCCAGCATCACCGCCGGCCTCAACCACGAGCAGTACTTC
CASITAGLNHEQYF
>TRBD1|many|TRBJ1-3|TRBV18
TGTGCCAGCTCCGGGGACAGTTCCTCTGGAAACACCATATATTTT
CASSGDSSSGNTIYF
>TRBD2|.|TRBJ2-3|TRBV15
TGTGCCACCAGCGGGGGGATAGCGGGGGGCACAGATACGCAGTATTTT
CATSGGIAGGTDTQYF
>.|.|TRBJ1-5|TRBV5-1
TGCGCCAGCATCCCTAATTGGGTTGGGGCGGTACCGCACAATCAGCCCCAGCATTTT
CASIPNWVGAVPHNQPQHF
>.|many|TRBJ2-5|TRBV6-1
TGTGCCAGCACCGAGGGGGGGAGGGAGACCCAGTACTTC
CASTEGGRETQYF
>.|many|TRBJ1-2|TRBV28
TGTGCCAGCAGACTTGTCCAGGGCGGAGTTGGCTACACCTTC
CASRLVQGGVGYTF
>TRBD1|many|TRBJ1-2|TRBV30
TGTGCCTGGAGGACAGGGAACTATGGCTACACCTTC
CAWRTGNYGYTF
>TRBD2|many|TRBJ2-7|TRBV19
TGTGCCAGTAGTATACTGGGAGGGGACTACGAGCAGTACTTC
CASSILGGDYEQYF
>.|many|TRBJ1-2|TRBV9
TGTGCCAGCAGCGCCCGGGTTTCGGCGTCCCCCTATGGCTACACCTTC
CASSARVSASPYGYTF
>.|many|TRBJ1-1|TRBV18
TGTGCCAGCTCTCCCCAATTCGGAAGCACTGAAGCTTTCTTT
CASSPQFGSTEAFF
>TRBD1|many|TRBJ1-6|TRBV9
TGTGCCAGCAGCTCCCCAGGGGGGAATTCACCCCTCCACTTT
CASSSPGGNSPLHF
>TRBD2|.|TRBJ2-1|TRBV19
TGTGCCACGAAAGCGGGAACCCAGTTCTTC
CATKAGTQFF
>.|many|TRBJ2-3|TRBV20-1
TGCAGTGCTTTACCGGGACTCTCCCACACAGATACGCAGTATTTT
CSALPGLSHTDTQYF
>.|many|TRBJ2-1|TRBV7-9
TGTGCCAGCAGCTTCGACTCCTACAATGAGCAGTTCTTC
CASSFDSYNEQFF
>.|many|TRBJ2-3|TRBV7-8
TGTGCCAGCAGCCATGCATGGGGGCAGGGCGCAGATACGCAGTATTTT
CASSHAWGQGADTQYF
>TRBD1|many|TRBJ1-2|TRBV28
TGTGCCAGCCTCGGACAGGGGGCTGACCGTTATGGCTACACCTTC
CASLGQGADRYGYTF
>.|many|TRBJ2-5|TRBV11-2
TGTGCCAGCAGCAGCTCCGGGGAGACCCAGTACTTC
CASSSSGETQYF
>TRBD1|many|TRBJ1-5|TRBV28
TGTGCCAGCAGTTTGACAGGGGGCAATCAGCCCCAGCATTTT
CASSLTGGNQPQHF
>.|few|TRBJ2-7|TRBV6-1
TGTGCCAGCAGTGATGGCGGTTGGTTTAAGCAGTACTTC
CASSDGGWFKQYF
>.|many|TRBJ2-7|TRBV6-2/TRBV6-3
TGTGCCAGCAGTTTTGGAGGCTCCTACGAGCAGTACTTC
CASSFGGSYEQYF
>.|many|TRBJ2-1|TRBV6-2/TRBV6-3
TGTGCCAGCAGTCAGGGCAATGAGCAGTTCTTC
CASSQGNEQFF
>TRBD1|many|TRBJ1-5|TRBV20-1
TGCAGTGCTATTACAGGGGGCGACTACCATAGCAATCAGCCCCAGCATTTT
CSAITGGDYHSNQPQHF
>TRBD1|.|TRBJ1-2|TRBV2
TGTGCCAGCAGAACTAACAGGGGTAATGGCTACACCTTC
CASRTNRGNGYTF
>.|many|TRBJ1-1|TRBV4-1
TGCGCCAGCAGCCAAGCCGGACAGCTTGTTCGGGGAGCTTTCTTT
CASSQAGQLVRGAFF
>TRBD1|.|TRBJ1-1|TRBV7-9
TGTGCCAGCAGCCCTAAGACAGGGGACTACACTGAAGCTTTCTTT
CASSPKTGDYTEAFF
>TRBD1|many|TRBJ2-2|TRBV25-1
TGTGCCAGCAGTGGCCCGAGACAGGGCGGCACCGGGGAGCTGTTTTTT
CASSGPRQGGTGELFF
>.|few|TRBJ1-5|TRBV28
TGTGCCAGCAGTTGGCTTGGTGGGGGTAATCAGCCCCAGCATTTT
CASSWLGGGNQPQHF
>TRBD2|.|TRBJ2-1|TRBV11-1
TGTGCCAGCAGTCACACCCTAGCGGGGGGGTACGATGAGAAGTTCTTC
CASSHTLAGGYDEKFF
>TRBD2|few|TRBJ2-7|TRBV6-2/TRBV6-3
TGTGCCAGCAGTTACGGAGCGGGAGCAAGTGACGAGCAGTACTTC
CASSYGAGASDEQYF
>TRBD1|many|TRBJ2-7|TRBV7-3
TGTGCCAGCAGCCCAGGGGGCAGTCCCTACGAGCAGTACTTC
CASSPGGSPYEQYF
>.|many|TRBJ1-2|TRBV5-1
TGCGCCAGCAGCTTGGGGTCTGAACGGGCCTATGGCTACACCTTC
CASSLGSERAYGYTF
>.|many|TRBJ2-7|TRBV28
TGTGCCAGCAGAGCACTCCGGGCCCCTTACGAGCAGTACTTC
CASRALRAPYEQYF
>.|many|TRBJ2-2|TRBV7-2
TGTGCCAGCAGGGAAACGGGCGGGGAGCTGTTTTTT
CASRETGGELFF
>.|many|TRBJ2-5|TRBV14
TGTGCCAGCAGCCGATCTGACAGTCAAGAGACCCAGTACTTC
CASSRSDSQETQYF
>.|.|TRBJ2-5|TRBV7-2
TGTGCCAGCAGCCGAGGGCGCATAGAGACCCAGTACTTC
CASSRGRIETQYF
>.|many|TRBJ2-7|TRBV11-2
TGTGCCAGCAACCTCCGGGACGGGGAGCAGTACTTC
CASNLRDGEQYF
>.|.|TRBJ1-1|TRBV29-1
TGCAGAGTGGAGAGGAACACTGAAGCTTTCTTT
CRVERNTEAFF
>.|.|TRBJ2-6|TRBV11-2
TGTGCCAGCAGCCAGAACAGGTGTGGGGCCAACGTCCTGACTTTC
CASSQNRCGANVLTF
>.|many|TRBJ2-7|TRBV20-1
TGCAGTGCTAGAGATTCTTACCGGGGTTGGCCGTTATACGAGCAGTACTTC
CSARDSYRGWPLYEQYF